The next 17 T cell receptor beta chains were all read from a single sample in a study of blood T cell repertoires in COVID-19. Some clones are missing from TCRdb's copy, which holds only in-frame ones; the method was immunoSEQ multiplex PCR. The sample has around 270,000 clones, around four fifths seen once. What was sequenced was peripheral blood. The receptor source for this set is a man aged 55 to 70 with acute or convalescent COVID-19.

This clone was seen once. V is TRBV6-6 and J is TRBJ1-2; 7 positions match TRBD1. Trimming took 2 bases from V and 4 from J; bases not matched to a gene: 10. The CDR3 spans 16 residues. CDR1 is MNHNY and CDR2 is SVGAGI in the germline V gene (reference sequence). The CDR3 loop is CASSYPRTGTSYGYTF. In nucleotides, the CDR3 is TGTGCCAGCAGTTACCCCCGGACAGGAACTAGCTATGGCTACACCTTC.

This clone appeared once. This sequence joins TRBV6-1 and TRBJ2-7, with D possibly being TRBD2 (6 bases). Trimming took 3 bases from V and 1 from J, leaving 13 bases between them. There are 15 residues in the CDR3. Germline CDR1 and CDR2: MNHNS and SASEGT. CDR3 sequence: CASSEGPGSSYEQYF. In DNA form, the CDR3 reads TGTGCCAGCAGTGAGGGTCCCGGGAGTTCCTACGAGCAGTACTTC.

The chain uses TRBV7-9 and TRBJ1-3, with D possibly being TRBD1 (5 bases). CDR3 size: 14 residues. Trimming took 4 bases from V and 0 from J, leaving 7 bases between them. The germline V gene encodes CDR1 SEHNR and CDR2 FQNEAQ (reference sequence). CDR3 protein: CASSSTGSGNTIYF. The CDR3 nucleotides read TGTGCCAGCAGCTCCACAGGCTCTGGAAACACCATATATTTT.

For this clone: Relative to the germline gene, one junction end is altered; a read error may explain this. This sequence joins TRBV7-7 and TRBJ2-1, with D uncertain. The CDR3 extends over 15 amino acids. Germline values: CDR1 SSHAT, CDR2 FNYEAQ (reference sequence). The CDR3 bases are TGTGCTAGCAGCTTGAGCGTCTCGTCCTACAATGAGCAGTTCTTC. It yields the protein CASSLSVSSYNEQFF.

The rearrangement links TRBV9 to TRBJ2-5, with 12 bases identical to TRBD2. V gave up 4 bases and J gave up 4 bases; unmatched junction bases: 11. The CDR3 loop spans 17 amino acids. The germline gives CDR1 SGDLS, CDR2 YYNGEE. The CDR3 sequence: CASSTGLAGRGGETQYF. CDR3 in DNA: TGTGCCAGCAGCACCGGACTAGCGGGGCGAGGGGGAGAGACCCAGTACTTC.

This clone was recorded once. The V call is TRBV3-1 (or the pseudogene TRBV3-2), the J call TRBJ2-5, with D unresolved. The CDR3 loop spans 13 amino acids. Germline V lookup: CDR1 LGHDT, CDR2 YNNKEL (reference sequence). Trimming took off 4 bases at V and 5 bases at J, with 11 bases between the two ends. The CDR3 region is CASSRSSRETQYF. CDR3 DNA: TGTGCCAGCAGCCGCTCAAGTCGGGAGACCCAGTACTTC.

The genes are TRBV4-3 and TRBJ2-1, with D perhaps matching TRBD1 (6 bases). CDR3 size: 17 residues. Trimming removed 0 bases from V and 4 bases from J, with 16 bases in between. Germline-derived CDR1 and CDR2 are LGHNA and YSLEER. DNA of the CDR3: TGCGCCAGCAGCCAAGACGCTGGCGACAGGTGGTACAATGAGCAGTTCTTC. Protein: CASSQDAGDRWYNEQFF.

This clone was observed once. The chain employs TRBV6-5 and TRBJ1-3; D remains ambiguous. V lost 8 bases and J 3 bases, leaving 11 bases between the germline ends. The CDR3 totals 13 residues. The germline CDR1 and CDR2 sequences are MNHEY and SVGAGI. CDR3 amino acids: CASGEGFGNTIYF. Written as DNA, the CDR3 is TGTGCCAGCGGGGAGGGTTTTGGAAACACCATATATTTT.

V gene TRBV4-2 combines with J gene TRBJ2-2; weak D call: TRBD2 (6 bases). This CDR3 has 15 amino acids. The germline gives CDR1 LGHNA, CDR2 YNFKEQ. V was clipped by 1 base and J by 8 bases, with 14 bases between them. The CDR3 spells CASSQGLGDGGELFF. CDR3 coding DNA: TGTGCCAGCAGCCAAGGACTAGGGGACGGGGGGGAGCTGTTTTTT.

This clone has just a few counts. The V and J genes are TRBV29-1 and TRBJ1-1; D may be TRBD1 (5 bases). CDR3 length: 13 residues. The V end was cut by 1 base, the J end by 1 base, with 7 bases between. CDR1 and CDR2 (germline): SQVTM, ANQGSEA. The CDR3 DNA sequence: TGCAGCGTTGAAGGACAGAGGAACACTGAAGCTTTCTTT. Amino acid sequence: CSVEGQRNTEAFF.

J is TRBJ1-4 and V is TRBV2, with D uncertain. The V end was cut by 3 bases, the J end by 0 bases, with 11 bases between. Germline lookup yields CDR1 SNHLY and CDR2 FYNNEI. CDR3 size: 16 residues. CDR3 region: CASSDSSGATNEKLFF. For the CDR3, the DNA is TGTGCCAGCAGTGACAGCTCGGGAGCAACTAATGAAAAACTGTTTTTT.

This sequence joins TRBV7-9 and TRBJ2-1; 8 nucleotides match TRBD2. The length of the CDR3 is 15 residues. The germline gives CDR1 SEHNR, CDR2 FQNEAQ (reference sequence). Trimming at V came to 8 bases and at J to 0 bases, leaving 6 bases not matched to a gene. Here the CDR3 reads CASLAGRSSYNEQFF. DNA for the CDR3: TGTGCCAGCTTAGCGGGGAGGAGCTCCTACAATGAGCAGTTCTTC. Looking up the rest from reference TRBV7-9 and TRBJ2-1 gives the full variable domain: DTGVSQNPRHKITKRGQNVTFRCDPISEHNRLYWYRQTLGQGPEFLTYFQNEAQLEKSRLLSDRFSAERPKGSFSTLEIQRTEQGDSAMYLCASLAGRSSYNEQFFGPGTRLTVL.

The chain is built from TRBV28 and TRBJ1-2; 8 positions agree with TRBD1. The junction had 7 bases not matched to a gene; V was cut back by 5 bases and J by 5 bases. Per the germline V gene, CDR1 is MDHEN and CDR2 is SYDVKM. CDR3 length equals 14 residues. For the CDR3, the DNA is TGTGCCAGCAGTCTCCCACAGGGGGGTTATGGCTACACCTTC. Translation gives CASSLPQGGYGYTF.

This chain links TRBV4-1 with TRBJ2-6; no reliable D call. Trimming took off 2 bases at V and 3 bases at J, with 5 bases between the two ends. CDR1 and CDR2 from the germline V gene are MGHRA and YSYEKL. This CDR3 contains 14 residues. Here the CDR3 reads CASSQFLGANVLTF. In nucleotides, the CDR3 is TGCGCCAGCAGCCAATTTCTTGGGGCCAACGTCCTGACTTTC.

The chain is built from TRBV18 and TRBJ1-6, with 7 bases lining up with TRBD1. CDR1 and CDR2 from the germline V gene are KGHSH and LQKENI. V was pared by 9 bases and J by 6 bases, with 8 bases of the junction left unmatched. The CDR3 totals 14 residues. CDR3 sequence: CASQIDRVNSPLHF. The CDR3 bases are TGTGCCAGTCAGATCGACAGGGTTAATTCACCCCTCCACTTT. The full variable domain, its missing parts supplied by reference TRBV18 and TRBJ1-6, is NAGVMQNPRHLVRRRGQEARLRCSPMKGHSHVYWYRQLPEEGLKFMVYLQKENIIDESGMPKERFSAEFPKEGPSILRIQQVVRGDSAAYFCASQIDRVNSPLHFGNGTRLTVT.

Turning to this clone: The sample holds other DNA sequences that translate to the same CDR3. This sequence joins TRBV9 and TRBJ1-1, with D unclear. This CDR3 contains 13 residues. Trimming took off 1 base at V and 1 base at J, with 5 bases between the two ends. In germline, CDR1 is SGDLS, CDR2 YYNGEE. CDR3 coding DNA: TGTGCCAGCAGCGTAACGGGGAACACTGAAGCTTTCTTT. Residues: CASSVTGNTEAFF. The full variable domain, rest sourced from reference TRBV9 and TRBJ1-1, is DSGVTQTPKHLITATGQRVTLRCSPRSGDLSVYWYQQSLDQGLQFLIQYYNGEERAKGNILERFSAQQFPDLHSELNLSSLELGDSALYFCASSVTGNTEAFFGQGTRLTVV.

V gene TRBV27 combines with J gene TRBJ2-2, with 10 bases aligning to TRBD2. The junction had 5 bases not matched to a gene; V was cut back by 3 bases and J by 4 bases. The CDR3 has 16 residues. The V gene's germline CDR1 is MNHEY and CDR2 SMNVEV (reference sequence). CDR3 protein: CASSFLAGESTGELFF. DNA for the CDR3: TGTGCCAGCAGTTTTCTAGCGGGAGAAAGCACCGGGGAGCTGTTTTTT.